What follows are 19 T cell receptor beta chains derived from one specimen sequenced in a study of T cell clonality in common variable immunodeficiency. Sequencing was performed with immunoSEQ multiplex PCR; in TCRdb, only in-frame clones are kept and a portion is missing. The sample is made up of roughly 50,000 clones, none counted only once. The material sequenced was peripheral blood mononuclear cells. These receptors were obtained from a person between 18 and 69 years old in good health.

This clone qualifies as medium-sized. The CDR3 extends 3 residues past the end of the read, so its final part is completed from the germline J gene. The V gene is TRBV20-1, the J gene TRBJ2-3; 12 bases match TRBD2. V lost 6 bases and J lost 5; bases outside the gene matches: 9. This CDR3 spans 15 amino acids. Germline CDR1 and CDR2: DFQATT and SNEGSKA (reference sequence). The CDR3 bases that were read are TGCAGTGCCAGTAGACTAGCGGGAGAACGAGATACG. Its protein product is CSASRLAGERDT. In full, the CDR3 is CSASRLAGERDTQYF.

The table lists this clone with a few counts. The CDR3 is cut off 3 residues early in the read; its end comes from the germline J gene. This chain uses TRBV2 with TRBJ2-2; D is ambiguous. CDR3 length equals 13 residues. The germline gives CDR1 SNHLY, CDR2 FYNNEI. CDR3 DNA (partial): TGTGCCAGCAGTGTTAGGGTTCGAGAAAAG. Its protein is CASSVRVREK. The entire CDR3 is CASSVRVREKLFF.

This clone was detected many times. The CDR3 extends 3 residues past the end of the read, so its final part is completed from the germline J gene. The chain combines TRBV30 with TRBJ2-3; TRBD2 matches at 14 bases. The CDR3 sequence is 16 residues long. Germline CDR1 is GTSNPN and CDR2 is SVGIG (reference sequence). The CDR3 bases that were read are TGTGCCTGGAGTGGACCCGGGACTAGCGGGAGAGAGACG. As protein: CAWSGPGTSGRET. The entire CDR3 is CAWSGPGTSGRETQYF.

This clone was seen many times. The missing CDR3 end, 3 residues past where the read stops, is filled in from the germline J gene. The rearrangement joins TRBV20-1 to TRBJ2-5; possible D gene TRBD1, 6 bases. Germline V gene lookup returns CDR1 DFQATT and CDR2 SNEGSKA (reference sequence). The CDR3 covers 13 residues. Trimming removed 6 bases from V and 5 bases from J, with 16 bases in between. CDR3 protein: CSAFRTADETQYF. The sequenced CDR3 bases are TGCAGTGCCTTCCGGACAGCTGATGAGACC.

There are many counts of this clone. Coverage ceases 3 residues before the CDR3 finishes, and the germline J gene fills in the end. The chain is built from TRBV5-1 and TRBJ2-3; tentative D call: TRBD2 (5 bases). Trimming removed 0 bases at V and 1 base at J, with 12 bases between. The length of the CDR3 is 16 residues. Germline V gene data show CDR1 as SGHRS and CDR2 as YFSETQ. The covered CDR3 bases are TGCGCCAGCAGCTTGGGAGGGCGAGCGGGCACAGATACG. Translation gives CASSLGGRAGTDT. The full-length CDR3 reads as CASSLGGRAGTDTQYF.

CDR3: CASWSDRQNTEAFF. The part of the CDR3 DNA that was read is TGTGCCAGCTGGTCAGACAGACAGAACACTGAA. The chain joins TRBV6-2 or TRBV6-3 to TRBJ1-1, with a weak D call TRBD1 (5 bases). The sequence runs out 3 residues before the end of the CDR3; the remainder is reconstructed from the germline J gene. This CDR3 is built from 14 residues. The V end lost 8 bases, the J end lost 1 base, and 14 bases lay between the germline ends. Germline V lookup: CDR1 MNHEY, CDR2 SVGEGT.

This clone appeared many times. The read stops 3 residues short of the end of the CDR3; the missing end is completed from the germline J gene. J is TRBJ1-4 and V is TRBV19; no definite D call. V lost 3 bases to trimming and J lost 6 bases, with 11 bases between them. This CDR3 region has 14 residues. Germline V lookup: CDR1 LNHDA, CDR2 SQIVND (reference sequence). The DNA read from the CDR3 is TGTGCCAGTAGTATTATTGGCCGGGATGAAAAA. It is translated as CASSIIGRDEK. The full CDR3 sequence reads CASSIIGRDEKLFF.

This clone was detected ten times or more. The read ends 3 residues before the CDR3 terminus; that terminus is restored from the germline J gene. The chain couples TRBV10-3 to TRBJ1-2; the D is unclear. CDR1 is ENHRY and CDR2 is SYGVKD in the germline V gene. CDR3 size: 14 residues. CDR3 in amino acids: CAISESDQSRGYTF. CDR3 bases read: TGTGCCATCAGTGAGTCTGACCAGTCCAGGGGC.

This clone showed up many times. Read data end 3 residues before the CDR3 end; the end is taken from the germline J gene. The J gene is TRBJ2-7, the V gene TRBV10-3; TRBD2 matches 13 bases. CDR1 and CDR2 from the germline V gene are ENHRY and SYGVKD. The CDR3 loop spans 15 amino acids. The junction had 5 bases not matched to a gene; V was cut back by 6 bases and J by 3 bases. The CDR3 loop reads CAIRTGTSGNYEQYF. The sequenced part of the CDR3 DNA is TGTGCCATCAGGACCGGGACTAGCGGGAACTACGAG.

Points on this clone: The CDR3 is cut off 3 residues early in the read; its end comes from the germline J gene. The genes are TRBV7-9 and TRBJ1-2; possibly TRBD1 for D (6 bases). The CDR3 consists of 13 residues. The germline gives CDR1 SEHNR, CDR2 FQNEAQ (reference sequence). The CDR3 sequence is CASRFSWTDTYTF. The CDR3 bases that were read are TGTGCCAGCAGATTTAGTTGGACAGATACC.

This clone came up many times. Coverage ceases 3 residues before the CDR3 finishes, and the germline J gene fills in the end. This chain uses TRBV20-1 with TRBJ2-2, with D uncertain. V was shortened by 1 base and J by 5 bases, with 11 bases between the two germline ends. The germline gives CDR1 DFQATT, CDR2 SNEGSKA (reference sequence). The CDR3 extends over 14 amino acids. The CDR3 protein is CSARGGRETGELFF. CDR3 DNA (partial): TGCAGTGCTAGAGGCGGCCGAGAGACCGGGGAG.

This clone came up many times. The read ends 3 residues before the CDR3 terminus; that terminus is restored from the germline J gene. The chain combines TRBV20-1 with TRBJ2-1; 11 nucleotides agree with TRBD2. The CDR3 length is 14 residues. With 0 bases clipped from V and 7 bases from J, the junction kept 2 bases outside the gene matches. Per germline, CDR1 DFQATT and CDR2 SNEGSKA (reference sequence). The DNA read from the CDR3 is TGCAGTGCTAGAGAACTAGCGGGAGTGAATGAG. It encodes CSARELAGVNE. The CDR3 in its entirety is CSARELAGVNEQFF.

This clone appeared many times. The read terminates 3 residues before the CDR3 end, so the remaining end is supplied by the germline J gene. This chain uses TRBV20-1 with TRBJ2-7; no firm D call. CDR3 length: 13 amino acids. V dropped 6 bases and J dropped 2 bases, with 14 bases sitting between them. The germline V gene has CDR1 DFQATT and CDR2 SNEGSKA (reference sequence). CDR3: CSAGSPAPYEQYF. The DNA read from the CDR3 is TGCAGTGCCGGGTCTCCCGCTCCCTACGAG.

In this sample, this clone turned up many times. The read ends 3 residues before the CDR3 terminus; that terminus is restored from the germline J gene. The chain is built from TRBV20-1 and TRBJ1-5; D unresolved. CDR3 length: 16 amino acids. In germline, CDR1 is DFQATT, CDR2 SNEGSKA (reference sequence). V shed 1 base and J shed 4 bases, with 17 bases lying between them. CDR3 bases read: TGCAGTGCTAGAGTGACCCAGGCAACCTTTAATCAGCCC. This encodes CSARVTQATFNQP. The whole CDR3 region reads CSARVTQATFNQPQHF.

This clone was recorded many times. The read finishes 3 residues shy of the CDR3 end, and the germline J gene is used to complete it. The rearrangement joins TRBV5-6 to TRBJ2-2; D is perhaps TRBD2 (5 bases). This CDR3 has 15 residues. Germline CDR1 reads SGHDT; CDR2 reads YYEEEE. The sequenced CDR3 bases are TGTGCCAGCAGCTACGGGGTCTTCGGATATGAAAAG. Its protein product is CASSYGVFGYEK. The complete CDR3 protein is CASSYGVFGYEKLFF.

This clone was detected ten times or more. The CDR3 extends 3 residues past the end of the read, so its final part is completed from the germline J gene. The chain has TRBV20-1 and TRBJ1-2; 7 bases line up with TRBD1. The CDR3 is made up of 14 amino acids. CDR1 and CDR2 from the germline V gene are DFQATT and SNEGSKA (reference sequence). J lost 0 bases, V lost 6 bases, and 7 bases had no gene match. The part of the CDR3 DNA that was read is TGCAGTGCGACACAGGGGAAGACTAACTATGGC. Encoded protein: CSATQGKTNYG. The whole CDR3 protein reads CSATQGKTNYGYTF.

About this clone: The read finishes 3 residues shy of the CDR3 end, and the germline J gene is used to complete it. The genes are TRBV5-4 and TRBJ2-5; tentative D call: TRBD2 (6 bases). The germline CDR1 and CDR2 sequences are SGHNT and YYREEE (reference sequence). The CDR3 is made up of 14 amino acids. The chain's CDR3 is CASSLSGLGDTQYF. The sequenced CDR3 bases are TGTGCCAGCAGCTTGAGCGGGCTGGGGGATACC. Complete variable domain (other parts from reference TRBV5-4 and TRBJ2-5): ETGVTQSPTHLIKTRGQQVTLRCSSQSGHNTVSWYQQALGQGPQFIFQYYREEENGRGNFPPRFSGLQFPNYSSELNVNALELDDSALYLCASSLSGLGDTQYFGPGTRLLVL.

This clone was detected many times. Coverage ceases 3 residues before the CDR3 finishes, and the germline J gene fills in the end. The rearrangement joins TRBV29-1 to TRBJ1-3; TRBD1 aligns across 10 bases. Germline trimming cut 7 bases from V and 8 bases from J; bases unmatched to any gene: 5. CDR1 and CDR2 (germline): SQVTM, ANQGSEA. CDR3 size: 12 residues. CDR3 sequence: CSARQGADTIYF. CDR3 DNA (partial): TGCAGCGCACGACAGGGGGCTGACACC. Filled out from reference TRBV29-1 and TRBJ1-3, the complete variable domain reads SAVISQKPSRDICQRGTSLTIQCQVDSQVTMMFWYRQQPGQSLTLIATANQGSEATYESGFVIDKFPISRPNLTFSTLTVSNMSPEDSSIYLCSARQGADTIYFGEGSWLTVV.

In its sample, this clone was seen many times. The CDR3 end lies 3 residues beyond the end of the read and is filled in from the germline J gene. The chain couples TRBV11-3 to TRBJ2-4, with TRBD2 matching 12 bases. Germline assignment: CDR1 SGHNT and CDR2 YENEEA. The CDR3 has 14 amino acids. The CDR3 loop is CASSLGLAGLAQYF. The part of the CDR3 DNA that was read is TGTGCCAGCAGCTTGGGACTAGCGGGTCTTGCT. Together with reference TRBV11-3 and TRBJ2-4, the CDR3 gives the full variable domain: EAGVVQSPRYKIIEKKQPVAFWCNPISGHNTLYWYLQNLGQGPELLIRYENEEAVDDSQLPKDRFSAERLKGVDSTLKIQPAELGDSAVYLCASSLGLAGLAQYFGAGTRLSVL.